Following are 30 T cell receptor beta chains from one sample sequenced in a study of T cells in tumors after PD-1 blockade. Profiled with immunoSEQ multiplex PCR; TCRdb holds only in-frame clones, not every one. The sample comprises about 33,000 clones, about three quarters of which are singletons, and more than 30% rests with the top ten. Sequencing used PBMCs, obtained before anti-PD-1 treatment. The receptors here all came from a human donor with basal cell carcinoma.

The chain carries TRBV2 and TRBJ2-7, with D unclear. The CDR3 runs 13 residues. Trimming pared 4 bases from V and 2 bases from J, leaving 9 bases between. In germline, CDR1 is SNHLY, CDR2 FYNNEI. CDR3 nucleotides: TGTGCCAGCAGTGTGGCAGGTGCCTACGAGCAGTACTTC. Its translation: CASSVAGAYEQYF.

This clone appeared a few times. This sequence joins TRBV25-1 and TRBJ1-6; a possible D gene is TRBD1 (5 bases). Germline CDR1 and CDR2: MGHDK and SYGVNS. Trimming took off 4 bases at V and 6 bases at J, with 7 bases between the two ends. There are 13 residues in the CDR3. Written as DNA, the CDR3 is TGTGCCAGCAGTGGGACATTTAATTCACCCCTCCACTTT. It codes for CASSGTFNSPLHF.

J is TRBJ2-7 and V is TRBV29-1, with 8 positions matching TRBD2. Germline V gives CDR1 SQVTM, CDR2 ANQGSEA. V shed 3 bases, J shed 0 bases, and the junction held 4 bases outside the gene matches. CDR3 size: 14 residues. This CDR3 is CSVDLGTSSYEQYF. The DNA for the CDR3 is TGCAGCGTTGACCTGGGGACTAGCTCCTACGAGCAGTACTTC.

The chain combines TRBV23-1 with TRBJ1-6; D ambiguous. TRBV23-1 is placed among ORFs of uncertain function. Trimming took 3 bases from V and 6 from J, leaving 18 bases between them. CDR3 length equals 17 residues. CDR3 bases: TGCGCCAGCAGTCAGACCGAAGGGAGAGGATTTAATTCACCCCTCCACTTT. Translated: CASSQTEGRGFNSPLHF.

This clone was seen just once. V is TRBV25-1 and J is TRBJ2-3; 8 nucleotides line up with TRBD2. V was pared by 3 bases and J by 2 bases, with 4 bases of the junction left unmatched. This CDR3 is built from 15 residues. CDR1 is MGHDK and CDR2 is SYGVNS in the germline V gene. The CDR3 region is CASSDSGRNTDTQYF. DNA for the CDR3: TGTGCCAGCAGTGACAGCGGGAGAAACACAGATACGCAGTATTTT.

This chain uses TRBV11-3 with TRBJ2-3; D remains unclear. The CDR3 spans 14 residues. V was trimmed by 5 bases and J by 6 bases, leaving 15 bases between them. In germline, CDR1 is SGHNT, CDR2 YENEEA. This CDR3 reads CASSLSPAADTQYF. The CDR3 DNA sequence: TGTGCCAGCAGCCTTAGCCCCGCGGCTGATACGCAGTATTTT.

The chain has TRBV6-5 and TRBJ2-2; TRBD1 agrees at 9 bases. Trimming removed 4 bases from V and 4 bases from J; junction bases left unmatched: 7. Germline-derived CDR1 and CDR2 are MNHEY and SVGAGI. The CDR3 totals 16 residues. As DNA, the CDR3 is TGTGCCAGCAGTTTGGGACAGGGCCAACCCACCGGGGAGCTGTTTTTT. Translation gives CASSLGQGQPTGELFF.

The CDR3 DNA is TGCAGCGCCGGAGGGGGCGTCGACGAGCAGTACTTC. Its translation: CSAGGGVDEQYF. The V and J genes are TRBV29-1 and TRBJ2-7, with D perhaps TRBD1 (7 bases). The germline V gene has CDR1 SQVTM and CDR2 ANQGSEA. CDR3 length equals 12 residues. The ends were cut back, 7 bases at V and 5 bases at J, with 15 bases in the middle.

V gene TRBV7-9 combines with J gene TRBJ2-3; TRBD2 agrees at 8 bases. CDR1 and CDR2 (germline): SEHNR, FQNEAQ (reference sequence). The CDR3 length is 18 residues. V lost 5 bases, J lost 1 base, and 14 bases stayed unmatched. CDR3 sequence (DNA): TGTGCCAGCAGCCCCCGGTTACAGCGGGGGTTCGGCACAGATACGCAGTATTTT. Its translation is CASSPRLQRGFGTDTQYF.

The rearrangement uses TRBV7-3 and TRBJ1-1, with D unclear. V lost 3 bases, J lost 2 bases, and 7 bases lay in between. CDR1 and CDR2 (germline): SGHTA, FQGTGA. The length of the CDR3 is 13 residues. The CDR3, as DNA: TGTGCCAGCAGCTTGGGGAAAAACACTGAAGCTTTCTTT. Translated, it gives CASSLGKNTEAFF.

The chain has TRBV5-1 and TRBJ1-2; TRBD1 agrees at 9 bases. Germline V gene sequence: CDR1 SGHRS, CDR2 YFSETQ. The CDR3 has 15 residues. With V trimmed by 0 bases and J by 5 bases, 5 bases remained unmatched. CDR3 in amino acids: CASSLGPGTGYGYTF. Here the CDR3 DNA reads TGCGCCAGCAGCTTGGGCCCCGGGACAGGGTATGGCTACACCTTC.

The chain combines TRBV5-6 with TRBJ1-1; 11 bases map to TRBD1. Germline V gene sequence: CDR1 SGHDT, CDR2 YYEEEE. The CDR3 length is 16 residues. The ends lost 4 bases at V and 6 bases at J; junction bases unmatched: 11. The CDR3 loop is CASSPGTGGVGAEAFF. CDR3 in DNA: TGTGCCAGCAGCCCCGGGACAGGGGGTGTGGGTGCTGAAGCTTTCTTT.

The chain links TRBV9 to TRBJ1-3; D is unresolved. This CDR3 has 16 residues. Per the germline V gene, CDR1 is SGDLS and CDR2 is YYNGEE. V dropped 0 bases and J dropped 2 bases, with 12 bases sitting between them. The CDR3 region has the DNA TGTGCCAGCAGCGTAGGTGCAAGCGGGGCTGGAAACACCATATATTTT. Protein sequence: CASSVGASGAGNTIYF.

This chain connects TRBV19 to TRBJ1-2; a possible D gene is TRBD1 (5 bases). Germline assignment: CDR1 LNHDA and CDR2 SQIVND (reference sequence). The CDR3 contains 13 residues. The V gene lost 4 bases and the J gene lost 0 bases, with 6 bases spanning the gap. The CDR3 spells CASSKTANYGYTF. The CDR3 DNA reads TGTGCCAGTAGTAAGACAGCTAACTATGGCTACACCTTC.

This clone was counted only a few times. The chain recombines TRBV5-1 with TRBJ1-2; weak D call: TRBD1 (6 bases). V shed 4 bases and J shed 8 bases, with 12 bases lying between them. This CDR3 has 12 residues. Germline V gene lookup returns CDR1 SGHRS and CDR2 YFSETQ. CDR3 nucleotides: TGCGCCAGCAGCAACACAGGGTACGGCTACACCTTC. It specifies CASSNTGYGYTF.

The chain joins TRBV28 to TRBJ1-5; possible D gene TRBD1, 5 bases. Germline-derived CDR1 and CDR2 are MDHEN and SYDVKM. The V end lost 10 bases, the J end lost 1 base, and 11 bases lay between the germline ends. This CDR3 spans 13 amino acids. CDR3 nucleotides: TGTGCCACCCGGAGGGGCAGCAATCAGCCCCAGCATTTT. This gives the protein CATRRGSNQPQHF.

This chain connects TRBV3-1 (or the pseudogene TRBV3-2) to TRBJ1-3; a possible D gene is TRBD1 (5 bases). V was cut by 2 bases and J by 1 base, with 18 bases left in between. The CDR3 contains 18 residues. Per the germline V gene, CDR1 is LGHDT and CDR2 is YNNKEL (reference sequence). Here the CDR3 reads CASSQHLGGRNSGNTIYF. The CDR3, as DNA: TGTGCCAGCAGCCAACACCTCGGGGGGAGGAATTCTGGAAACACCATATATTTT.

This sequence joins TRBV6-5 and TRBJ1-2; tentative D call: TRBD1 (6 bases). Germline V gene data show CDR1 as MNHEY and CDR2 as SVGAGI. Trimming removed 5 bases at V and 5 bases at J, with 12 bases between. The CDR3 covers 13 residues. CDR3 protein: CASSLQGFYGYTF. DNA of the CDR3: TGTGCCAGCAGTCTACAGGGTTTTTATGGCTACACCTTC.

The chain employs TRBV12-3 or TRBV12-4 and TRBJ1-3; no definite D call. CDR3 length equals 13 residues. V was shortened by 6 bases and J by 3 bases, with 9 bases between the two germline ends. Written as DNA, the CDR3 is TGTGCCAGCAGAAAAAACGGTGGAAACACCATATATTTT. This codes for CASRKNGGNTIYF.

By its share, this clone is medium-sized. V is TRBV7-8 and J is TRBJ2-2; D is unclear. Germline V gene data show CDR1 as SGHVS and CDR2 as FQNEAQ. This CDR3 comprises 14 residues. Trimming removed 2 bases from V and 6 bases from J, with 10 bases in between. DNA of the CDR3: TGTGCCAGCAGCTTAATACCAGTACCCGGGGAGCTGTTTTTT. Protein product: CASSLIPVPGELFF.

The gene calls are TRBV5-1 and TRBJ1-1; D is possibly TRBD1 (5 bases). This CDR3 is 17 amino acids long. Germline loops: CDR1 SGHRS, CDR2 YFSETQ. V lost 4 bases to trimming and J lost 4 bases, with 23 bases between them. The CDR3 region is CASSELRGAIRSTEAFF. The CDR3 DNA reads TGCGCCAGCAGCGAGTTAAGGGGCGCAATTCGGAGCACTGAAGCTTTCTTT.

This clone appeared a single time. DNA of the CDR3: TGTGCCAGCAGCCAAGAGAGGAGACTAGCGGGGCTCTCCTACAATGAGCAGTTCTTC. It translates to CASSQERRLAGLSYNEQFF. V gene TRBV3-1 (or the pseudogene TRBV3-2) combines with J gene TRBJ2-1, with 11 bases aligning to TRBD2. The length of the CDR3 is 19 residues. V was pared by 0 bases and J by 0 bases, with 7 bases of the junction left unmatched. Germline CDR1 and CDR2: LGHDT and YNNKEL (reference sequence).

This clone was found a few times. The rearrangement links TRBV6-6 to TRBJ1-4; 7 bases are a match to TRBD1. The CDR3 has 14 residues. Germline-derived CDR1 and CDR2 are MNHNY and SVGAGI (reference sequence). V trimming: 7 bases; J trimming: 3 bases; junction bases outside the gene matches: 5. The CDR3 DNA sequence: TGTGCCAGCAAGGAGGGGGCGGCTAATGAAAAACTGTTTTTT. This sequence encodes CASKEGAANEKLFF.

The rearrangement uses TRBV7-6 and TRBJ1-6; D unresolved. Per germline, CDR1 SGHVS and CDR2 FNYEAQ. The CDR3 sequence is 12 residues long. Trimming pared 3 bases from V and 6 bases from J, leaving 3 bases between. The CDR3 sequence: CASSFGNSPLHF. The CDR3 DNA reads TGTGCCAGCAGCTTCGGTAATTCACCCCTCCACTTT.

The rearrangement uses TRBV19 and TRBJ2-1; D not certain. V shed 9 bases and J shed 0 bases, with 18 bases lying between them. CDR1 and CDR2 from the germline V gene are LNHDA and SQIVND (reference sequence). The CDR3 spans 16 residues. In DNA form, the CDR3 reads TGTGCCAGCAATCGGTTCGGGCAGAGCTCCTACAATGAGCAGTTCTTC. Its translation: CASNRFGQSSYNEQFF.

The chain links TRBV14 to TRBJ1-2; D unresolved. Germline CDR1 and CDR2: SGHDN and FVKESK. CDR3 size: 13 residues. Trimming cost V 1 base and J 2 bases, with 5 bases left between them. This chain's CDR3 is CASSQVPNYGYTF. The DNA of the CDR3 is TGTGCCAGCAGCCAAGTACCCAACTATGGCTACACCTTC.

The chain recombines TRBV3-1 (or the pseudogene TRBV3-2) with TRBJ2-2; weak D call: TRBD1 (5 bases). Trimming took 0 bases from V and 4 from J, leaving 9 bases between them. CDR3 size: 15 residues. Germline loops: CDR1 LGHDT, CDR2 YNNKEL (reference sequence). The CDR3 sequence: CASSQDAGFTGELFF. The DNA of the CDR3 is TGTGCCAGCAGCCAAGATGCAGGGTTCACCGGGGAGCTGTTTTTT.

V and J are TRBV5-1 and TRBJ2-1; TRBD1 matches at 9 bases. V gave up 4 bases and J gave up 4 bases; unmatched junction bases: 12. This CDR3 region has 17 residues. Germline CDR1 is SGHRS and CDR2 is YFSETQ. The CDR3 region has the DNA TGCGCCAGCAGCCCCCATGGACAGGGGCTACCTTACAATGAGCAGTTCTTC. Translated, it gives CASSPHGQGLPYNEQFF.

V is TRBV9 and J is TRBJ2-3; 10 bases agree with TRBD2. In germline, CDR1 is SGDLS, CDR2 YYNGEE. J lost 5 bases, V lost 0 bases, and 9 bases had no gene match. CDR3 length: 17 amino acids. This chain's CDR3 is CASSVGSGGTPGDTQYF. The CDR3 DNA sequence: TGTGCCAGCAGCGTAGGTAGCGGGGGGACCCCTGGAGATACGCAGTATTTT.

This chain joins TRBV5-1 and TRBJ1-6; D possibly corresponds to TRBD1 (6 bases). The V end was cut by 5 bases, the J end by 7 bases, with 13 bases between. CDR1 SGHRS and CDR2 YFSETQ come from the germline V gene. CDR3 length: 14 residues. Here the CDR3 DNA reads TGCGCCAGCAGGGCGCAGGGGAACAATTCACCCCTCCACTTT. It codes for CASRAQGNNSPLHF.